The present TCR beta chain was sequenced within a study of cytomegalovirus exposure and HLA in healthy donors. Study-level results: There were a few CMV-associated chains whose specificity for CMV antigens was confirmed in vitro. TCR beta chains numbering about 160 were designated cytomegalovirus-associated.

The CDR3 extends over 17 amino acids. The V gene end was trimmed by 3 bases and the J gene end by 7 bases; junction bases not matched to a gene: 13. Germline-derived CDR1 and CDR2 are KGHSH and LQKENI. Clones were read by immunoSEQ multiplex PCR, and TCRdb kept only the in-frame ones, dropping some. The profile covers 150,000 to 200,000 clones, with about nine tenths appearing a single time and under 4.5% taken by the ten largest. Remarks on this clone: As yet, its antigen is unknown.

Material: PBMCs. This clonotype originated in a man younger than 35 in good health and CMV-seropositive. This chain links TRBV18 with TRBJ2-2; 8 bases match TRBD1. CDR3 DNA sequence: TGTGCCAGCTCACCTCGGATACCGACAGGGGAGATCGGGGAGCTGTTTTTT. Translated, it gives CASSPRIPTGEIGELFF.